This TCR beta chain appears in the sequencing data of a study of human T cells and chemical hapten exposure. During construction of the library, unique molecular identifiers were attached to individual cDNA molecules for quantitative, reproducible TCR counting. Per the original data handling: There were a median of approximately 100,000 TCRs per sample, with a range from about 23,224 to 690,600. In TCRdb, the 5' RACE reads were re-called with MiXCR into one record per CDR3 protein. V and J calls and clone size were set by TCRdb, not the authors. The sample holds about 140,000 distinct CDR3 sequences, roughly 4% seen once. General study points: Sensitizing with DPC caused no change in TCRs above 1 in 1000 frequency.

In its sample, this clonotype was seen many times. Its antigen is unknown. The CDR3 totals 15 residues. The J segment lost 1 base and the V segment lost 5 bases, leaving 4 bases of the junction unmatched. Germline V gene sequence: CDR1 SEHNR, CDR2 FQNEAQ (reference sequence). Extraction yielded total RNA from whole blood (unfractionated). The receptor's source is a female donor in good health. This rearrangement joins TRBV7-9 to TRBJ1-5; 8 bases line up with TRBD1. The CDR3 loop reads CASSPQGASNQPQHF. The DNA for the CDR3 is TGTGCCAGCAGCCCGCAGGGGGCGAGCAATCAGCCCCAGCATTTT.